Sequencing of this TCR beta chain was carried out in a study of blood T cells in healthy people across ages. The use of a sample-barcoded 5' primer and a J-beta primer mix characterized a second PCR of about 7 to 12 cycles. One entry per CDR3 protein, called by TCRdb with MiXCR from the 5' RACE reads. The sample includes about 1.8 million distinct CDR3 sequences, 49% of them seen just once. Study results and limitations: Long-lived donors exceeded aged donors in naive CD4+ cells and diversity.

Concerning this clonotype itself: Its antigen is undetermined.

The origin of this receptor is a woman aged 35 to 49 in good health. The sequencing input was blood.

The CDR3 nucleotides are TGTGCCATCAGTGGCCGGGGGGCCTCGGAGCAGACCCAGTACTTC. The encoded protein is CAISGRGASEQTQYF. J is TRBJ2-7 and V is TRBV10-3, with D perhaps matching TRBD2 (7 bases). The DNA end favors TRBJ2-5, so the J call may be wrong. Germline CDR1 reads ENHRY; CDR2 reads SYGVKD. This CDR3 contains 15 residues.